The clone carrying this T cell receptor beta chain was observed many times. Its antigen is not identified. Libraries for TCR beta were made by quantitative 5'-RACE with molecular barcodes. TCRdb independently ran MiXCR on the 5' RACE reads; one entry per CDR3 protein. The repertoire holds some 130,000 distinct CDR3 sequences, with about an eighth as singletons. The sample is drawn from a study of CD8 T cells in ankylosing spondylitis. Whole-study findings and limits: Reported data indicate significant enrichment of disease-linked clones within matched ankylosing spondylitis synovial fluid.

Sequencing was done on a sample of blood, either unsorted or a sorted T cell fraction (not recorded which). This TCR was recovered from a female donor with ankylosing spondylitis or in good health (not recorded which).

This chain's CDR3 is CASSFKDTQYF. CDR3 nucleotides: TGTGCCAGCAGTTTCAAAGATACGCAGTATTTT. The rearrangement uses TRBV12-3 or TRBV12-4 and TRBJ2-3; D gene unclear. V was shortened by 3 bases and J by 5 bases, with 3 bases between the two germline ends. The CDR3 spans 11 residues.